The clone carrying this T cell receptor (beta chain) is a singleton in its sample. Antigen specificity is unknown. The source of the sample is a study of blood T cells in healthy people across ages. Study-wide findings and caveats: With naive T cell percentage, TCR beta diversity showed a strong correlation. From one million sequenced T cells, diversity estimates were lower bounds.

Germline V lookup: CDR1 LNHNV, CDR2 YYDKDF (reference sequence). V was trimmed by 4 bases and J by 7 bases, leaving 10 bases between them. The CDR3 runs to 12 residues. The second PCR ran about 6 to 12 cycles with a sample-barcoded 5' primer and J-beta primers. TCRdb reprocessed the 5' RACE reads with MiXCR, giving one entry per CDR3 protein. This sample has around 690,000 distinct CDR3 sequences, with under 65% found just once. The chain recombines TRBV15 with TRBJ1-2; D not certain. This clonotype was sampled from a man in his 60s in good health. Sequenced sample: blood. The CDR3 coding sequence is TGTGCCACCAGCACCAGAGTGGGTGGCTACACCTTC. Translation: CATSTRVGGYTF. Filled out from reference TRBV15 and TRBJ1-2, the complete variable domain reads DAMVIQNPRYQVTQFGKPVTLSCSQTLNHNVMYWYQQKSSQAPKLLFHYYDKDFNNEADTPDNFQSRRPNTSFCFLDIRSPGLGDTAMYLCATSTRVGGYTFGSGTRLTVV.